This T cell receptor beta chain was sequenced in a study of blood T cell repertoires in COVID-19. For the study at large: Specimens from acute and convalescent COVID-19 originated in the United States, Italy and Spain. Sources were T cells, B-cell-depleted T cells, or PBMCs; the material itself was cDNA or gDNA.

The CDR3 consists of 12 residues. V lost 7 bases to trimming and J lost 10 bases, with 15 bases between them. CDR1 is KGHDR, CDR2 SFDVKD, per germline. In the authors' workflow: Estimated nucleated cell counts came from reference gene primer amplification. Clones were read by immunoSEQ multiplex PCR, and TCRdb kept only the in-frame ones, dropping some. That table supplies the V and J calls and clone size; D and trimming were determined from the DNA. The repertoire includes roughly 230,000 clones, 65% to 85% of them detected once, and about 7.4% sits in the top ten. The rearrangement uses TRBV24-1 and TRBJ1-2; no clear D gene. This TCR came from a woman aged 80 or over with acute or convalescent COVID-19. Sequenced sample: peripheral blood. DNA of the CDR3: TGTGCCACCAGCGACTTTTCCGGGGTCTACACCTTC. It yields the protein CATSDFSGVYTF.